These 13 T cell receptor beta chains originate from one sample sequenced in a study of blood T cell repertoires in COVID-19. TCRdb keeps only in-frame clones here, not all; method: immunoSEQ multiplex PCR. Of 280,000 or so clones in the sample, around four fifths were seen once. The sample taken for sequencing was peripheral blood. Source of these receptors: a woman aged 50 to 60 who had recovered from COVID-19.

The chain carries TRBV6-2 or TRBV6-3 and TRBJ2-7; a possible D gene is TRBD2 (6 bases). The germline V gene encodes CDR1 MNHEY and CDR2 SVGEGT. This CDR3 is built from 17 residues. V dropped 2 bases and J dropped 3 bases, with 20 bases sitting between them. The CDR3 sequence is CASSYRPFPSGGYEQYF. The CDR3 DNA reads TGTGCCAGCAGTTACCGACCATTCCCCTCCGGGGGCTACGAGCAGTACTTC.

V and J are TRBV12-3 or TRBV12-4 and TRBJ1-2; D is unresolved. Trimming left V 1 base short and J 5 bases short, with 5 bases between. This CDR3 contains 12 residues. The DNA for the CDR3 is TGTGCCAGCAGTTTAGGGGCTTATGGCTACACCTTC. Translating gives CASSLGAYGYTF.

The rearrangement joins TRBV4-1 to TRBJ2-3; TRBD1 agrees at 8 bases. J gave up 1 base and V 3 bases, and 0 bases lay outside the gene matches. CDR1 and CDR2 from the germline V gene are MGHRA and YSYEKL. The length of the CDR3 is 14 residues. CDR3 region: CASSQDRGTDTQYF. CDR3 sequence (DNA): TGCGCCAGCAGCCAGGACAGGGGCACAGATACGCAGTATTTT.

The chain couples TRBV25-1 to TRBJ1-1, with D unresolved. Germline V lookup: CDR1 MGHDK, CDR2 SYGVNS. Trimming cost V 7 bases and J 0 bases, with 3 bases left between them. The CDR3 has 11 amino acids. The CDR3 here is CASTLNTEAFF. The CDR3 coding sequence is TGTGCCAGCACATTGAACACTGAAGCTTTCTTT.

This chain links TRBV4-3 with TRBJ1-2; 7 bases line up with TRBD1. Trimming removed 3 bases from V and 4 bases from J; junction bases left unmatched: 8. Germline V CDR1 and CDR2: LGHNA, YSLEER. The CDR3 is 15 residues long. DNA for the CDR3: TGCGCCAGCAGCCAGGGGACAGTCCCTACCTATGGCTACACCTTC. As protein: CASSQGTVPTYGYTF.

The chain employs TRBV28 and TRBJ2-1; D possibly corresponds to TRBD1 (5 bases). The CDR3 totals 15 residues. Germline V gives CDR1 MDHEN, CDR2 SYDVKM. V was pared by 6 bases and J by 0 bases, with 12 bases between. The CDR3 reads CASRGTGTSYNEQFF. The CDR3 coding sequence is TGTGCCAGCAGGGGAACAGGTACCTCCTACAATGAGCAGTTCTTC. The full variable domain, rest sourced from reference TRBV28 and TRBJ2-1, is DVKVTQSSRYLVKRTGEKVFLECVQDMDHENMFWYRQDPGLGLRLIYFSYDVKMKEKGDIPEGYSVSREKKERFSLILESASTNQTSMYLCASRGTGTSYNEQFFGPGTRLTVL.

This chain uses TRBV6-6 with TRBJ2-1; TRBD1 might be the D (6 bases). This CDR3 is 14 amino acids long. V lost 6 bases to trimming and J lost 9 bases, with 18 bases between them. Germline CDR1 is MNHNY and CDR2 is SVGAGI (reference sequence). CDR3 in DNA: TGTGCCAGCAGCTATCCCGAACAGGGCAGTGAGCAGTTCTTC. Translating it yields CASSYPEQGSEQFF.

J is TRBJ2-6 and V is TRBV4-1, with TRBD1 as a possible D gene (5 bases). This CDR3 comprises 16 residues. With 0 bases removed from V and 5 bases from J, the gap between germline ends came to 11 bases. From germline, CDR1 is MGHRA and CDR2 YSYEKL. The CDR3 DNA follows: TGCGCCAGCAGCCAAGATTATGGGGCTAGGGCCAACGTCCTGACTTTC. This sequence encodes CASSQDYGARANVLTF.

The rearrangement links TRBV9 to TRBJ2-5, with 9 bases lining up with TRBD1. The CDR3 runs 17 residues. CDR1 and CDR2 (germline): SGDLS, YYNGEE. J was trimmed by 4 bases and V by 3 bases; bases with no gene match: 13. DNA for the CDR3: TGTGCCAGCAGCGGAGGCAAGGGGGACAGGGCCCCAGAGACCCAGTACTTC. Protein sequence: CASSGGKGDRAPETQYF.

J is TRBJ1-1 and V is TRBV5-6; D gene uncertain. Looked up from germline, CDR1 is SGHDT and CDR2 is YYEEEE. This CDR3 is built from 13 residues. Trimming pared 0 bases from V and 8 bases from J, leaving 11 bases between. CDR3 DNA sequence: TGTGCCAGCAGCTTGGAGATCCCGGGGGAAGCTTTCTTT. It codes for CASSLEIPGEAFF.

The chain couples TRBV27 to TRBJ2-7; TRBD1 matches 7 bases. J was trimmed by 4 bases and V by 6 bases; bases with no gene match: 15. Germline V gene sequence: CDR1 MNHEY, CDR2 SMNVEV (reference sequence). The CDR3 sequence is 16 residues long. CDR3 nucleotide sequence: TGTGCCAGCAGGATAACCCCCTCGGCCAGGGGGTACGAGCAGTACTTC. Translating it yields CASRITPSARGYEQYF.

This chain connects TRBV28 to TRBJ2-5, with 7 positions matching TRBD1. CDR1 MDHEN and CDR2 SYDVKM come from the germline V gene. The CDR3 runs 14 residues. J was trimmed by 5 bases and V by 5 bases; bases with no gene match: 8. The DNA for the CDR3 is TGTGCCAGCAGTACCTACAGGGGAGCGGAGACCCAGTACTTC. It encodes CASSTYRGAETQYF.

The V gene is TRBV30, the J gene TRBJ2-1; 7 bases fit TRBD2. Germline V gene data show CDR1 as GTSNPN and CDR2 as SVGIG (reference sequence). The CDR3 sequence is 13 residues long. The J segment lost 3 bases and the V segment lost 4 bases, leaving 3 bases of the junction unmatched. CDR3 amino acids: CAWNRGGYNEQFF. The CDR3 DNA reads TGTGCCTGGAATCGCGGGGGCTACAATGAGCAGTTCTTC.